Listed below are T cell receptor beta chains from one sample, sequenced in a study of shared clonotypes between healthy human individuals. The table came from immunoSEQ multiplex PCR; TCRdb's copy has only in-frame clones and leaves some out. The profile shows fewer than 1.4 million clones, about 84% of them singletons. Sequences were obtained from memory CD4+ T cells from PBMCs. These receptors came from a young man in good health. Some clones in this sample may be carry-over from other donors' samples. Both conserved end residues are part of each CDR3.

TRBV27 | CASSLSSLGGNQPQHF
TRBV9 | CASSVGGANEKLFF
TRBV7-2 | CATAAYRYEAFF
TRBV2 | CASSDDLPRYEQYF
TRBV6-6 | CASSVPGRAYGYTF
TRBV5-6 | CASSSQGGADTQYF
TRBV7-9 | CASSLGRGNTGELFF
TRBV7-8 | CASSLARETEAFF
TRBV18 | CASSPFGTQSNQPQHF
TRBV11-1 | CAGTPGGYTDTQYF
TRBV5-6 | CATSLGGVGDPRDPLHF
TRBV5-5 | CASSLEQGRFGSNQPQHF
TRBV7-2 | CASTPSPNTGELFF
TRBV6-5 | CASSLDIRANTEAFF
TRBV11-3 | CASSLDAPPTEQYF
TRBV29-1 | CSAQFQGVGDTQYF
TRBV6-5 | CASRGTESLYEQYF
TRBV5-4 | CASSPPGLAGSGANVLTF
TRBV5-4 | CASSLAGQGPGYTF
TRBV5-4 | CASSLVTPGGIEAFF
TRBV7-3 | CASSLTSLANTGELFF
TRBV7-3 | CASSSNMHFAIYF
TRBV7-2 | CASSFGTGETQYF
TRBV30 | CAWGRGAGTDTQYF
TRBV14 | CASSYLNEQFF